A selection of T cell receptor beta chains follows, all from one sample in a study of shared clonotypes between healthy human individuals. Assay used: immunoSEQ multiplex PCR; TCRdb lists only in-frame clones, some missing. The sample yields about 2.4 million clones, around 90% seen once. The specimen sequenced was naive CD4+ T cells sorted from blood. The receptor set was obtained from a man younger than 35 in good health. The CDR3 runs from the conserved cysteine through the conserved F or W. Each record gives: clone size, V gene, J gene, D gene, CDR3 DNA, CDR3 protein. A D gene is named only where the DNA matches it firmly. Some rows have no size entry. The others give once, few or many, or a class for an expanded clone.

-	TRBV5-4	TRBJ1-4	TRBD1	TGTGCCAGCAGCTTGGGTTTGACAGGGGCCTCTGCAACTAATGAAAAACTGTTTTTT	CASSLGLTGASATNEKLFF
-	TRBV27	TRBJ1-2	-	TGTGCCAGCAGCCCCCGAGGATTCTATGGCTACACCTTC	CASSPRGFYGYTF
few	TRBV19	TRBJ1-2	-	TGTGCCAGTAGTACTACCCAGGACGGGATCTATGGCTACACCTTC	CASSTTQDGIYGYTF
-	TRBV5-4	TRBJ2-7	-	TGTGCCAGCAGCCAAGTACAGACCTACGAGCAGTACTTC	CASSQVQTYEQYF
-	TRBV29-1	TRBJ2-5	-	TGCAGCGCCTGGGACGGTCTAATCCAAGAGACCCAGTACTTC	CSAWDGLIQETQYF
once	TRBV29-1	TRBJ2-2	-	TGCAGCGTTGTGGGGTCCGCGAACACCGGGGAGCTGTTTTTT	CSVVGSANTGELFF
-	TRBV5-1	TRBJ1-5	TRBD1	TGCGCCAGCAGCCGGACAGGAGACAATCAGCCCCAGCATTTT	CASSRTGDNQPQHF
-	TRBV4-1	TRBJ2-7	TRBD1	TGCGCCAGCAGCTCCTTCTTCCGGGACAGGGGCCCCTACGAGCAGTACTTC	CASSSFFRDRGPYEQYF
few	TRBV2	TRBJ1-2	-	TGTGCCAGCAGCGTCGACAGGAACTATGGCTACACCTTC	CASSVDRNYGYTF
-	TRBV18	TRBJ2-2	TRBD1	TGTGCCAGCTCAGAAGGGACAGGGAACGTCGGGGAGCTGTTTTTT	CASSEGTGNVGELFF
-	TRBV27	TRBJ2-6	TRBD2	TGTGCCAACGGACTAGCGGGGAGCTCTGGGGCCAACGTCCTGACTTTC	CANGLAGSSGANVLTF
-	TRBV4-2	TRBJ2-5	TRBD2	TGTGCCAGCAGCCAAGTCGCTAGCGGGGGCCCTTGGGCGACCCAGTACTTC	CASSQVASGGPWATQYF
-	TRBV21-1	TRBJ2-7	-	TGTGCCAGCAGCAAAAATGATCTAGCGGGAGCTTGCGAGCAGTACTTC	CASSKNDLAGACEQYF
-	TRBV5-6	TRBJ2-4	-	TGTGCCAGCAGCTTGGGACAGCCGGCAAACATTCAGTACTTC	CASSLGQPANIQYF
once	TRBV7-9	TRBJ1-6	-	TGTGCCAGCAGCTTAAAGGGGGTGGAAAATTCACCCCTCCACTTT	CASSLKGVENSPLHF
-	TRBV10-3	TRBJ1-3	-	TGTGCCATCAGTGAGACGGGCAGGGGCGCGGACACCATATATTTT	CAISETGRGADTIYF
-	TRBV5-1	TRBJ2-3	-	TGCGCCAGCAGCTTGATGAGGGGGGGCACAGATACGCAGTATTTT	CASSLMRGGTDTQYF